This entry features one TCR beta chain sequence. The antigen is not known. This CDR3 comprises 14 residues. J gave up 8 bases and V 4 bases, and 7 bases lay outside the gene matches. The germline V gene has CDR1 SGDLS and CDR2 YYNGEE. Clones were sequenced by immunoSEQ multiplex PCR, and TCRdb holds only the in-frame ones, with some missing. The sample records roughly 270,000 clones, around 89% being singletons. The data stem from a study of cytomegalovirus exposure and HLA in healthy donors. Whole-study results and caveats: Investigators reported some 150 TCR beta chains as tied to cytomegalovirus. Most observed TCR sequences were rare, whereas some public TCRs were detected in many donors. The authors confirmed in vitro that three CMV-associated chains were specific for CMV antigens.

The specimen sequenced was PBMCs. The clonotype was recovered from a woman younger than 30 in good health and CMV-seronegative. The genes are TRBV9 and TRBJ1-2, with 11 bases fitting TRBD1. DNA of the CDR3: TGTGCCAGCAGCTCTGGACAGGGGGCTTGGGGCTACACCTTC. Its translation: CASSSGQGAWGYTF.